The clone carrying this TCR beta chain occurred many times. What it recognizes is unknown. It was RNA transcripts that yielded the amplified TCR beta CDR3 regions. First-round RT-PCR with HTBI primers amplified the TCR CDR3 region. TCRdb called the multiplex PCR reads again in MiXCR, with one record for every CDR3 protein. The sample has more than 500,000 distinct CDR3 sequences, around 16% seen once. These data are taken from a study of T cells in Graves' hyperthyroidism and ophthalmopathy. General study findings and limits: Most clonotypes expanded in thyroid above 0.001 were likewise present in blood.

From germline, CDR1 is DFQATT and CDR2 SNEGSKA (reference sequence). With 5 bases removed from V and 2 bases from J, the gap between germline ends came to 12 bases. The CDR3 has 13 residues. Ophthalmopathy cases scored 3 or more on the Clinical Activity Score and 4 or more on NOSPECS grade, with duration below 3 months. Exclusion of a patient resulted from uncontrolled infection, other autoimmune disease, pregnancy or lactation. This TCR came from a woman in her twenties or thirties with Graves' ophthalmopathy. The material sequenced was blood. The chain combines TRBV20-1 with TRBJ2-5; D not certain. In nucleotides, the CDR3 is TGCAGTGCTGGCCGTGGCAGACAAGAGACCCAGTACTTC. It is translated as CSAGRGRQETQYF.